This TCR beta chain was sequenced for a study of response to subunit inactivated influenza vaccine. This clonotype was detected only a few times. From the RT-PCR reads, TCRdb called clonotypes with MiXCR, one entry per CDR3 protein. The sample shows around 520,000 distinct CDR3 sequences, 25% of them seen only once. The clonotype originates from a man aged 50 to 60 who received an inactivated influenza vaccine. The source was CD4+ T cells sorted from PBMCs, collected 5 days after vaccination.

CDR3 protein: CASTKTGSQPQHF. The CDR3 DNA is TGTGCCAGCACCAAGACAGGGTCTCAGCCCCAGCATTTT. The chain joins TRBV28 to TRBJ1-5, with 7 bases lining up with TRBD1. The CDR3 runs to 13 residues. J gave up 6 bases and V 7 bases, and 6 bases lay outside the gene matches. From germline, CDR1 is MDHEN and CDR2 SYDVKM.